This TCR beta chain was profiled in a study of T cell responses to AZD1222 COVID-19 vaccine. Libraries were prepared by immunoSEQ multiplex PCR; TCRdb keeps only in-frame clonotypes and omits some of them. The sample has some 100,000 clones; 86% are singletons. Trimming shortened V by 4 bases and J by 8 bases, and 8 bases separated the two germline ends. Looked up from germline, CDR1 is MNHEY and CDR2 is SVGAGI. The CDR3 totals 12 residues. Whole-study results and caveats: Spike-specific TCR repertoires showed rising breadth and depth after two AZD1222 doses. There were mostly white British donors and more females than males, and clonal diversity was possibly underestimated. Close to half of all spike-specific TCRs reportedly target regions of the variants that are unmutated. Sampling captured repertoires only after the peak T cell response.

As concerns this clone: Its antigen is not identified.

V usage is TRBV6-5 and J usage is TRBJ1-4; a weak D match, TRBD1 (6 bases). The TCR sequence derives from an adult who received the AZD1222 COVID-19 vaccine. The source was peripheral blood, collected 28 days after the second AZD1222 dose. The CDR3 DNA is TGTGCCAGCAGTTTTACAGGGGAAAAACTGTTTTTT. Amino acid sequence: CASSFTGEKLFF.